The 23 T cell receptor beta chains given below trace back to one sample, sequenced in a study of cytomegalovirus exposure and HLA in healthy donors. PCR was performed using 60 Vbeta and 13 Jbeta primers. Assay used: immunoSEQ multiplex PCR; TCRdb lists only in-frame clones, some missing. The sample lists approximately 190,000 clones, about 87% occurring once. Material for sequencing was PBMCs. The receptors were gathered from a man between 25 and 39 years old in good health and CMV-seronegative.

In this sample, this clone turned up once. This sequence joins TRBV5-8 and TRBJ2-1, with TRBD1 matching 8 bases. Germline V gene sequence: CDR1 SGHTS, CDR2 YDEGEE. The CDR3 is made up of 13 amino acids. Trimming removed 4 bases from V and 10 bases from J; junction bases left unmatched: 7. The CDR3 region has the DNA TGTGCCAGCAGCCATCAGGGGGCGCGGGAGCAGTTCTTC. Translation: CASSHQGAREQFF. Full variable domain (rest looked up from reference TRBV5-8 and TRBJ2-1): EAGVTQSPTHLIKTRGQQATLRCSPISGHTSVYWYQQALGLGLQFLLWYDEGEERNRGNFPPRFSGRQFPNYSSELNVNALELEDSALYLCASSHQGAREQFFGPGTRLTVL.

This chain uses TRBV4-3 with TRBJ1-1; tentatively, D is TRBD1 (6 bases). The ends were cut back, 0 bases at V and 3 bases at J, with 17 bases in the middle. CDR1 LGHNA and CDR2 YSLEER come from the germline V gene. CDR3 length equals 17 residues. CDR3 sequence reads: CASSQEGTGTKDTEAFF. As DNA, the CDR3 is TGCGCCAGCAGCCAAGAAGGTACGGGGACAAAGGACACTGAAGCTTTCTTT.

This chain uses TRBV6-5 with TRBJ2-2; D is ambiguous. Germline CDR1 and CDR2: MNHEY and SVGAGI. Trimming took 9 bases from V and 3 from J, leaving 14 bases between them. The length of the CDR3 is 14 residues. In nucleotides, the CDR3 is TGTGCCAGTTGCGGTTCAGTGGACACCGGGGAGCTGTTTTTT. Translation gives CASCGSVDTGELFF.

The V gene is TRBV27, the J gene TRBJ1-1, with a possible D match to TRBD1 (6 bases). The CDR3 runs 14 residues. CDR1 and CDR2 from the germline V gene are MNHEY and SMNVEV (reference sequence). Trimming removed 6 bases from V and 4 bases from J, with 15 bases in between. This CDR3 is CASRRPGEGTEAFF. The CDR3 coding sequence is TGTGCCAGCAGGAGACCAGGGGAGGGCACTGAAGCTTTCTTT.

The chain is built from TRBV6-1 and TRBJ1-1; 7 positions match TRBD1. CDR1 and CDR2 from the germline V gene are MNHNS and SASEGT. The CDR3 length is 13 residues. The CDR3 DNA reads as TGTGCGAGTCGAAGGACAGGGAACACTGAAGCTTTCTTT. Amino acid sequence: CASRRTGNTEAFF.

This chain links TRBV6-6 with TRBJ2-3; 8 bases map to TRBD1. CDR1 and CDR2 from the germline V gene are MNHNY and SVGAGI (reference sequence). Trimming at V came to 7 bases and at J to 8 bases, leaving 8 bases not matched to a gene. This CDR3 is built from 13 residues. The CDR3 spells CASTQGAEVTQYF. Here the CDR3 DNA reads TGTGCCAGCACCCAGGGGGCCGAGGTTACGCAGTATTTT.

J is TRBJ1-4 and V is TRBV4-2; TRBD1 agrees at 7 bases. This CDR3 is built from 14 residues. Per germline, CDR1 LGHNA and CDR2 YNFKEQ. Germline trimming cut 4 bases from V and 8 bases from J; bases unmatched to any gene: 7. In DNA, the CDR3 is TGTGCCAGCAGCCCCGACAGGGTAGGCGAAAAACTGTTTTTT. Translation gives CASSPDRVGEKLFF.

V and J are TRBV7-9 and TRBJ2-3, with D perhaps matching TRBD2 (6 bases). CDR1 SEHNR and CDR2 FQNEAQ come from the germline V gene (reference sequence). The CDR3 extends over 17 amino acids. V lost 1 base and J lost 4, with 18 bases in between. CDR3 coding DNA: TGTGCCAGCAGCTTAGGGGCAGGAGGGCCCTCCTCAGATACGCAGTATTTT. Translation: CASSLGAGGPSSDTQYF. Variable domain in full (rest from reference TRBV7-9 and TRBJ2-3): DTGVSQNPRHKITKRGQNVTFRCDPISEHNRLYWYRQTLGQGPEFLTYFQNEAQLEKSRLLSDRFSAERPKGSFSTLEIQRTEQGDSAMYLCASSLGAGGPSSDTQYFGPGTRLTVL.

The chain recombines TRBV11-2 with TRBJ2-1; 7 bases are a match to TRBD1. Per the germline V gene, CDR1 is SGHAT and CDR2 is FQNNGV. V lost 5 bases to trimming and J lost 5 bases; unmatched junction nucleotides: 15. The CDR3 is made up of 17 amino acids. The CDR3 loop is CASSPLKKQGTHNEQFF. CDR3 in DNA: TGTGCCAGCAGCCCTCTCAAAAAACAGGGGACCCACAATGAGCAGTTCTTC.

A word on this clone: A junction end diverges from the germline sequence, so it may reflect a read error. V usage is TRBV5-5 and J usage is TRBJ1-6, with TRBD1 identical over 8 bases. The CDR3 contains 15 residues. Germline V lookup: CDR1 SGHKS, CDR2 YYEKEE (reference sequence). CDR3 DNA: TGTGCCAGCAGCTTGGCGGACAGGGTTCGCTCACCCCTCCATTTT. Residues: CASSLADRVRSPLHF.

The CDR3 DNA is TGTGCCAGCTCAACAAGACTAGCGGGGGATACCGGGGAGCTGTTTTTT. It specifies CASSTRLAGDTGELFF. The chain has TRBV18 and TRBJ2-2; 12 bases are shared with TRBD2. CDR1 is KGHSH, CDR2 LQKENI, per germline. The CDR3 covers 16 residues. J gave up 5 bases and V 5 bases, and 6 bases lay outside the gene matches.

In this sample, this clone turned up once. The chain links TRBV30 to TRBJ1-5; D is possibly TRBD1 (5 bases). Trimming left V 0 bases short and J 4 bases short, with 10 bases between. Germline-derived CDR1 and CDR2 are GTSNPN and SVGIG (reference sequence). The CDR3 extends over 14 amino acids. DNA of the CDR3: TGTGCCTGGAGTGTAGTGGGGGGGAATCAGCCCCAGCATTTT. It yields the protein CAWSVVGGNQPQHF.

The rearrangement uses TRBV2 and TRBJ1-6; D gene unclear. This CDR3 has 11 amino acids. V was shortened by 3 bases and J by 14 bases, with 8 bases between the two germline ends. Per germline, CDR1 SNHLY and CDR2 FYNNEI. In DNA, the CDR3 is TGTGCCAGCAGTGACTGGCCGTCCCTCCACTTT. This sequence encodes CASSDWPSLHF. Full variable domain (missing parts from reference TRBV2 and TRBJ1-6): EPEVTQTPSHQVTQMGQEVILRCVPISNHLYFYWYRQILGQKVEFLVSFYNNEISEKSEIFDDQFSVERPDGSNFTLKIRSTKLEDSAMYFCASSDWPSLHFGNGTRLTVT.

V gene TRBV28 combines with J gene TRBJ1-2, with 8 bases that match TRBD1. The CDR3 consists of 12 residues. Losses at the gene ends were 1 base for V and 8 bases for J; bases not matched to a gene: 0. CDR1 and CDR2 from the germline V gene are MDHEN and SYDVKM. DNA of the CDR3: TGTGCCAGCAGTTTATCAGGGGGCGGCTACACCTTC. Amino acids: CASSLSGGGYTF.

This clone is a singleton in its sample. The chain joins TRBV6-4 to TRBJ1-1, with a weak D call TRBD1 (6 bases). Germline CDR1 MRHNA, CDR2 SNTAGT. This CDR3 contains 13 residues. V lost 6 bases and J 1 base, leaving 9 bases between the germline ends. This chain's CDR3 is CASREGGNTEAFF. In DNA, the CDR3 is TGTGCCAGCAGAGAAGGGGGGAACACTGAAGCTTTCTTT.

The chain recombines TRBV6-4 with TRBJ2-7; D remains unclear. Germline CDR1 reads MRHNA; CDR2 reads SNTAGT. The V end lost 4 bases, the J end lost 1 base, and 8 bases lay between the germline ends. The CDR3 has 13 amino acids. The CDR3 sequence is CASSVSESYEQYF. DNA for the CDR3: TGTGCCAGCAGTGTGAGCGAGTCCTACGAGCAGTACTTC.

The rearrangement joins TRBV5-4 to TRBJ2-3; a possible D gene is TRBD2 (5 bases). The germline gives CDR1 SGHNT, CDR2 YYREEE (reference sequence). V dropped 1 base and J dropped 2 bases, with 14 bases sitting between them. This CDR3 spans 16 amino acids. CDR3 DNA sequence: TGTGCCAGCAGCTTGCGGGTGGACTGGATCACAGATACGCAGTATTTT. It translates to CASSLRVDWITDTQYF. Variable domain in full (rest from reference TRBV5-4 and TRBJ2-3): ETGVTQSPTHLIKTRGQQVTLRCSSQSGHNTVSWYQQALGQGPQFIFQYYREEENGRGNFPPRFSGLQFPNYSSELNVNALELDDSALYLCASSLRVDWITDTQYFGPGTRLTVL.

The genes are TRBV18 and TRBJ2-1; TRBD1 agrees at 11 bases. The V gene's germline CDR1 is KGHSH and CDR2 LQKENI. Trimming removed 3 bases from V and 2 bases from J; junction bases left unmatched: 3. The CDR3 sequence is 16 residues long. CDR3 residues: CASSPPGQGAYNEQFF. The CDR3 DNA reads TGTGCCAGCTCACCCCCGGGACAGGGGGCCTACAATGAGCAGTTCTTC.

CDR3 nucleotides: TGTGCCAAGGTTCTCAGGGGTAATGAGCAGTTCTTC. It yields the protein CAKVLRGNEQFF. The V gene is TRBV28, the J gene TRBJ2-1, with D possibly TRBD1 on 6 matching bases. CDR1 and CDR2 (germline): MDHEN, SYDVKM. The CDR3 is 12 amino acids. Trimming cost V 10 bases and J 7 bases, with 14 bases left between them.

This clone was seen more than once but under ten times. This chain uses TRBV18 with TRBJ1-1, with 7 bases aligning to TRBD1. From germline, CDR1 is KGHSH and CDR2 LQKENI. Trimming cost V 4 bases and J 4 bases; bases outside gene matches: 6. The CDR3 is 14 amino acids. The CDR3, as DNA: TGTGCCAGCTCACTATCAGGGGGAGGCACTGAAGCTTTCTTT. Protein sequence: CASSLSGGGTEAFF.

CDR3 sequence reads: CASVSTSGGSQPQHF. The CDR3 nucleotides read TGTGCCAGTGTCTCCACTTCCGGGGGGTCTCAGCCCCAGCATTTT. V is TRBV19 and J is TRBJ1-5, with a tentative D call TRBD1 (5 bases). The length of the CDR3 is 15 residues. V dropped 8 bases and J dropped 6 bases, with 20 bases sitting between them. Germline V gene lookup returns CDR1 LNHDA and CDR2 SQIVND (reference sequence).

The J gene is TRBJ1-2, the V gene TRBV19; D possibly corresponds to TRBD1 (5 bases). With 3 bases removed from V and 3 bases from J, the gap between germline ends came to 11 bases. The CDR3 loop spans 14 amino acids. The germline V gene has CDR1 LNHDA and CDR2 SQIVND (reference sequence). The CDR3 loop is CASSIDTGYYGYTF. The CDR3 bases are TGTGCCAGTAGTATTGATACAGGTTACTATGGCTACACCTTC.

The V and J genes are TRBV7-9 and TRBJ2-5; no clear D. Trimming removed 5 bases at V and 2 bases at J, with 6 bases between. The CDR3 sequence is 12 residues long. Germline V gives CDR1 SEHNR, CDR2 FQNEAQ (reference sequence). The CDR3 DNA is TGTGCCAGCAGCGGCAGGCAAGAGACCCAGTACTTC. Translated, it gives CASSGRQETQYF.